A single sample is the source of the 22 T cell receptor beta chains below, sequenced in a study of OX40 agonist ivuxolimab in advanced cancers. The method was the immunoSEQ multiplex PCR assay. As stored in TCRdb, this immuneACCESS dataset retains in-frame rearrangements with V and J assigned. A fraction of the clones does not appear; measured against another copy, unresolved V genes explain less than half of the discrepancy, and the remainder lacks a known reason. The sample table records tens of thousands of clones; around nine tenths of these occur just once. 15% to 20% of the sample lies in the top ten. The specimen comprised CD4+ or CD8+ T cells sorted from blood, sampled in a trial of the OX40 agonist ivuxolimab. The source is an adult with an advanced solid tumor such as melanoma, head and neck, liver or kidney cancer.

This clone was observed a handful of times. This chain connects TRBV4-1 to TRBJ1-5; a possible D gene is TRBD1 (5 bases). Trimming took off 1 base at V and 7 bases at J, with 8 bases between the two ends. CDR3 length equals 13 residues. Per the germline V gene, CDR1 is MGHRA and CDR2 is YSYEKL. CDR3: CASSQGGLQPQHF. The CDR3 region has the DNA TGCGCCAGCAGCCAAGGGGGCTTGCAGCCCCAGCATTTT.

The gene calls are TRBV7-8 and TRBJ2-2, with 7 positions matching TRBD2. The V and J ends lost 4 bases and 0 bases, in that order; junction bases with no gene match: 8. Germline V lookup: CDR1 SGHVS, CDR2 FQNEAQ. This CDR3 contains 17 residues. The CDR3 DNA follows: TGTGCCAGCAGCTATCCGTTAGCGGGTACGAACACCGGGGAGCTGTTTTTT. This gives the protein CASSYPLAGTNTGELFF.

J is TRBJ2-1 and V is TRBV7-9, with D perhaps TRBD1 or TRBD2 (5 bases each). Germline V lookup: CDR1 SEHNR, CDR2 FQNEAQ (reference sequence). Trimming pared 1 base from V and 10 bases from J, leaving 17 bases between. There are 15 residues in the CDR3. DNA of the CDR3: TGTGCCAGCAGCTTAGTGGGATCGGGGCTCCTAGAGCAGTTCTTC. As protein: CASSLVGSGLLEQFF.

The gene calls are TRBV28 and TRBJ1-3; D is perhaps TRBD1 (5 bases). Germline lookup yields CDR1 MDHEN and CDR2 SYDVKM. V was shortened by 2 bases and J by 1 base, with 15 bases between the two germline ends. The CDR3 sequence is 17 residues long. DNA for the CDR3: TGTGCCAGCAGTTTAGAAGCGGGACCGATGTCTGGAAACACCATATATTTT. It is translated as CASSLEAGPMSGNTIYF.

The V call is TRBV19, the J call TRBJ1-5; D remains ambiguous. Per germline, CDR1 LNHDA and CDR2 SQIVND (reference sequence). V was shortened by 1 base and J by 0 bases, with 7 bases between the two germline ends. The CDR3 has 15 residues. Here the CDR3 reads CASSIVGYSNQPQHF. CDR3 bases: TGTGCCAGTAGTATAGTGGGTTATAGCAATCAGCCCCAGCATTTT.

This sequence joins TRBV27 and TRBJ2-7; 7 nucleotides agree with TRBD1. V shed 2 bases, J shed 5 bases, and the junction held 6 bases outside the gene matches. The CDR3 runs 14 residues. The germline V gene encodes CDR1 MNHEY and CDR2 SMNVEV (reference sequence). CDR3 nucleotides: TGTGCCAGCAGTTTACGGGACAGCCTCCACGAGCAGTACTTC. Protein product: CASSLRDSLHEQYF.

This clone was found once. The chain combines TRBV13 with TRBJ2-7; TRBD2 is a possible D gene (5 bases). Germline loops: CDR1 PRHDT, CDR2 FYEKMQ (reference sequence). V dropped 5 bases and J dropped 1 base, with 12 bases sitting between them. There are 14 residues in the CDR3. The CDR3 spells CASSPRTASYEQYF. In DNA, the CDR3 is TGTGCCAGCAGCCCCCGGACTGCATCCTACGAGCAGTACTTC.

This sequence joins TRBV28 and TRBJ2-1, with D tentatively TRBD2 (6 bases). The germline gives CDR1 MDHEN, CDR2 SYDVKM. The CDR3 has 18 residues. V lost 6 bases to trimming and J lost 0 bases, with 21 bases between them. The CDR3 here is CASRRFGQGLSSYNEQFF. In DNA form, the CDR3 reads TGTGCCAGCAGGCGATTCGGGCAGGGACTTAGCTCCTACAATGAGCAGTTCTTC.

The V and J genes are TRBV27 and TRBJ2-7; TRBD2 aligns across 8 bases. This CDR3 contains 16 residues. V gave up 6 bases and J gave up 3 bases; unmatched junction bases: 13. CDR1 and CDR2 from the germline V gene are MNHEY and SMNVEV (reference sequence). The chain's CDR3 is CASSSFSGAGVYEQYF. The CDR3 DNA reads TGTGCCAGCAGCTCATTTAGCGGAGCGGGGGTCTACGAGCAGTACTTC.

The chain has TRBV27 and TRBJ2-5, with TRBD2 matching 10 bases. This CDR3 contains 13 residues. J was trimmed by 4 bases and V by 6 bases; bases with no gene match: 2. The germline CDR1 and CDR2 sequences are MNHEY and SMNVEV (reference sequence). The CDR3, as DNA: TGTGCCAGCAGCCGGACTAGCGGAGAGACCCAGTACTTC. Its protein product is CASSRTSGETQYF.

The V and J genes are TRBV9 and TRBJ2-1, with a tentative D call TRBD2 (7 bases). Trimming removed 4 bases at V and 4 bases at J, with 15 bases between. Germline CDR1 SGDLS, CDR2 YYNGEE. The CDR3 sequence is 15 residues long. The CDR3 protein is CASSPSGTLYNEQFF. DNA of the CDR3: TGTGCCAGCAGCCCAAGCGGGACATTATACAATGAGCAGTTCTTC.

The gene calls are TRBV28 and TRBJ2-3; no clear D. Per the germline V gene, CDR1 is MDHEN and CDR2 is SYDVKM. The CDR3 has 14 amino acids. V was trimmed by 6 bases and J by 2 bases, leaving 12 bases between them. CDR3 sequence (DNA): TGTGCCAGCAGCCGTCGGACCAACACAGATACGCAGTATTTT. Its protein product is CASSRRTNTDTQYF.

The rearrangement uses TRBV11-1 and TRBJ2-5; 7 positions agree with TRBD1. V lost 5 bases, J lost 2 bases, and 8 bases stayed unmatched. The CDR3 is 15 amino acids. Germline V gene lookup returns CDR1 SGHAT and CDR2 FQDESV (reference sequence). The CDR3 sequence: CASSTEPGQQETQYF. Here the CDR3 DNA reads TGTGCCAGCAGCACCGAGCCGGGACAGCAAGAGACCCAGTACTTC.

This chain joins TRBV15 and TRBJ1-5, with a weak D call TRBD1 (6 bases). CDR3 length equals 16 residues. Per germline, CDR1 LNHNV and CDR2 YYDKDF (reference sequence). V gave up 3 bases and J gave up 0 bases, with 12 bases separating them. This CDR3 is CATSSGTPYSNQPQHF. The CDR3 coding sequence is TGTGCCACCAGCAGCGGGACACCCTATAGCAATCAGCCCCAGCATTTT.

This sequence joins TRBV6-5 and TRBJ1-6; 8 bases map to TRBD1. The CDR3 covers 14 residues. V gave up 6 bases and J gave up 7 bases; unmatched junction bases: 5. From germline, CDR1 is MNHEY and CDR2 SVGAGI. The CDR3 nucleotides read TGTGCCAGCAGCCGGGACAGGAACAATTCACCCCTCCACTTT. This codes for CASSRDRNNSPLHF.

The genes are TRBV29-1 and TRBJ1-2; TRBD1 agrees at 7 bases. The V gene's germline CDR1 is SQVTM and CDR2 ANQGSEA. With 3 bases clipped from V and 7 bases from J, the junction kept 11 bases outside the gene matches. The CDR3 extends over 14 amino acids. Here the CDR3 reads CSVDDPGGSPGYTF. Here the CDR3 DNA reads TGCAGCGTTGACGATCCAGGGGGGTCCCCTGGCTACACCTTC.

The V and J genes are TRBV27 and TRBJ1-5, with 8 positions matching TRBD1. CDR1 MNHEY and CDR2 SMNVEV come from the germline V gene (reference sequence). V was pared by 3 bases and J by 5 bases, with 3 bases of the junction left unmatched. The CDR3 sequence is 14 residues long. The chain's CDR3 is CASSLSGQDQPQHF. CDR3 coding DNA: TGTGCCAGCAGTTTGTCGGGACAGGATCAGCCCCAGCATTTT.

Here the CDR3 DNA reads TGTGCCAGCAGCTCGACAGGGGAGAGCACTGAAGCTTTCTTT. Translated, it gives CASSSTGESTEAFF. The gene calls are TRBV11-2 and TRBJ1-1; the match to TRBD1 covers 8 bases. The CDR3 covers 14 residues. Per the germline V gene, CDR1 is SGHAT and CDR2 is FQNNGV. Trimming cost V 4 bases and J 4 bases; bases outside gene matches: 5.

The CDR3 sequence is CASSPTTYEQYF. CDR3 nucleotide sequence: TGTGCCAGCAGCCCCACAACCTACGAGCAGTACTTC. The chain joins TRBV7-8 to TRBJ2-7; D gene uncertain. The CDR3 has 12 amino acids. Germline V lookup: CDR1 SGHVS, CDR2 FQNEAQ. Trimming pared 5 bases from V and 2 bases from J, leaving 7 bases between.

The chain is built from TRBV4-3 and TRBJ2-6; D unclear. CDR1 LGHNA and CDR2 YSLEER come from the germline V gene. With 1 base removed from V and 1 base from J, the gap between germline ends came to 11 bases. This CDR3 region has 17 residues. The CDR3 loop is CASSQGVYGSGANVLTF. Here the CDR3 DNA reads TGCGCCAGCAGCCAAGGAGTTTACGGATCTGGGGCCAACGTCCTGACTTTC.

The V call is TRBV2, the J call TRBJ2-1, with D perhaps matching TRBD2 (5 bases). V dropped 3 bases and J dropped 6 bases, with 12 bases sitting between them. The germline V gene has CDR1 SNHLY and CDR2 FYNNEI. The length of the CDR3 is 14 residues. The CDR3 loop is CASSEPGYSNEQFF. The CDR3 nucleotides read TGTGCCAGCAGTGAGCCGGGATATTCCAATGAGCAGTTCTTC.

This chain joins TRBV5-4 and TRBJ1-2; D is unresolved. CDR1 SGHNT and CDR2 YYREEE come from the germline V gene (reference sequence). This CDR3 contains 13 residues. Trimming pared 2 bases from V and 5 bases from J, leaving 10 bases between. CDR3 residues: CASSFSRDYGYTF. CDR3 in DNA: TGTGCCAGCAGCTTTAGTCGAGATTATGGCTACACCTTC. Full variable domain (missing parts from reference TRBV5-4 and TRBJ1-2): ETGVTQSPTHLIKTRGQQVTLRCSSQSGHNTVSWYQQALGQGPQFIFQYYREEENGRGNFPPRFSGLQFPNYSSELNVNALELDDSALYLCASSFSRDYGYTFGSGTRLTVV.